This T cell receptor (beta chain) was obtained from a study of blood T cells in healthy people across ages. Trimming took off 6 bases at V and 0 bases at J, with 20 bases between the two ends. CDR1 and CDR2 from the germline V gene are LGHNT and FRNRAP. CDR3 length: 18 amino acids. This clonotype appeared a few times. A second PCR of about 6 to 12 cycles used a sample-barcoded 5' primer and a J-beta primer mix. TCRdb called the 5' RACE reads again in MiXCR, with one record for every CDR3 protein. The sample yields about 1.6 million distinct CDR3 sequences, around 35% seen once. This chain connects TRBV12-5 to TRBJ1-4; D not certain. The sequenced sample consisted of blood. This TCR was sampled from a woman under 40 in good health. For the CDR3, the DNA is TGTGCTAGTGGCTTGTCCTCCGACCGTCGTTCAACTAATGAAAAACTGTTTTTT. It encodes CASGLSSDRRSTNEKLFF.